This T cell receptor (beta chain) is from a study of blood T cell repertoires in COVID-19 (dated by TCRdb to between 2020 and 2021). Concerning the study at large: Collaborator samples came from the United States, Italy and Spain and covered acute and convalescent phases of COVID-19. The dataset comprised deeply sampled blood TCRbeta repertoires from subjects exposed to, actively infected with, or recovered from COVID-19. The prospective study material was composed of cDNA or gDNA derived from T cells, B-cell-depleted T cells, or PBMCs. The samples were drawn from two sources: the first 160 participants of the ongoing ImmuneRACE study, and 1,000 to 1,500 subjects contributed by 6 global collaborators. Where available, HLA class I and class II types were obtained from metadata supplied by the sample provider rather than from assay-based typing. The repertoires were released in a freely available public database intended as a resource for research on the immune response to SARS-CoV-2. A de-identified subject ID, COVID-19 status, age in years and sex were almost always included in the sample metadata. The investigation overall reported the following: Clinical and demographic metadata were provided uncurated, with the amount varying by source and participant.

TCRbeta CDR3 regions were amplified from genomic DNA using the immunoSEQ Assay, a bias-controlled multiplex PCR. The paper's processing steps were these. Within the assay, amplification of reference gene primers was used to estimate how many nucleated cells each sample contained. To quantify the absolute abundance of each unique TCRbeta CDR3 rearrangement, sequence reads were collapsed and filtered. Productive Simpson clonality was computed per sample as the square root of Simpson's diversity index over productive rearrangements. TCRdb obtained this table from immuneACCESS and retained in-frame rearrangements with V and J assigned. These tables miss some clones; where compared with another copy, unresolved V genes account for less than half of the shortfall, and the remainder is unexplained. V, J and clone size reflect that table, while D and trimming were determined from the DNA. The sample table records around 120,000 clones; approximately 68% of these occur just once. Around 2% of the sample belongs to the ten largest clones.

Comment on this clone: Which antigen it targets is not known. Base qualities were left out, and no much larger clone turns up one base away.

Collaborating institutions collected whole blood in K2EDTA tubes following their own protocols. Collaborator samples were shipped for TCRbeta analysis as frozen whole blood, isolated PBMCs, or DNA extracted from either sample type. The germline V gene encodes CDR1 SGDLS and CDR2 YYNGEE. V is clipped by 3 bases and J by 0 bases, and the sequence between their germline boundaries is 13 bases long. Reading from cysteine to phenylalanine, the CDR3 counts 17 amino acids. Only the CDR3 region is kept as DNA, spanning 51 bases read in frame from base 1. This receptor was identified in a woman in her 70s with acute or convalescent COVID-19. Sequencing input: peripheral blood. The chain couples TRBV9 to TRBJ2-6; the D gene is perhaps TRBD2, on 7 matching bases. The CDR3 protein: CASSGGGPISGANVLTF. DNA sequence: TGTGCCAGCAGCGGCGGGGGCCCTATCTCTGGGGCCAACGTCCTGACTTTC.